This is a list of T cell receptor beta chains from one sample in a study of beta chain features in type 1 diabetes. The data were produced by immunoSEQ multiplex PCR, yet TCRdb's version contains in-frame clones alone and is incomplete. In the table there are 200,000 to 250,000 clones, 13% to 15% of which are singletons. Input material: naive CD4+ T cells from blood. Every receptor here comes from a woman in her forties in good health. Both conserved end residues are part of each CDR3.

>TRBV6-5|TRBJ1-5
CASQFGTDQPQHF
>TRBV6-6|TRBJ2-7
CASSYPNDRAYEQYF
>TRBV19|TRBJ2-5
CASKGTATQETQYF
>TRBV11-2|TRBJ2-2
CASSSGTGVGTGELFF
>TRBV29-1|TRBJ1-4
CSAVDSFDEKLFF
>TRBV5-4|TRBJ2-1
CASSLPSSLGMYEQFF
>TRBV20-1|TRBJ2-3
CSHRGTDTQYF
>TRBV6-5|TRBJ1-4
CASSTRPNEKLFF
>TRBV2|TRBJ1-2
CASSGDRASYGYTF
>TRBV5-1|TRBJ2-7
CASSSRGGGEEQYF
>TRBV7-2|TRBJ2-7
CASSWTSGTYEQYF
>TRBV5-1|TRBJ1-2
CASSLTRGFSDGYTF
>TRBV18|TRBJ2-7
CASSPTSGGATYEQYF
>TRBV6-5|TRBJ1-2
CASSYLGTGNGYTF
>TRBV5-4|TRBJ2-2
CASSLAVGGANTGELFF
>TRBV10-2|TRBJ2-5
CASSGGARETQYF
>TRBV18|TRBJ1-1
CASSQNDRGYTEAFF
>TRBV5-1|TRBJ2-7
CASSLSGTSGGNYEQYF
>TRBV4-3|TRBJ2-1
CASSQDGSGQGKRNEQFF
>TRBV11-2|TRBJ2-1
CASSRGGYNEQFF
>TRBV5-1|TRBJ2-4
CASSPGGGKNIQYF
>TRBV5-5|TRBJ1-1
CASSQGRLTEAFF
>TRBV27|TRBJ1-6
CASTPDTGQGAYSPLHF
>TRBV25-1|TRBJ2-1
CASMKGQRDNEQFF
>TRBV19|TRBJ2-5
CASATGVMYQETQYF
>TRBV5-1|TRBJ2-5
CASSLARGQGETQYF
>TRBV7-2|TRBJ2-7
CASSPLQGYGEQYF
>TRBV5-4|TRBJ1-4
CASSYTQGGFLEKLFF
>TRBV4-2|TRBJ1-2
CASSPSPVEDGYTF
>TRBV5-1|TRBJ2-5
CASSIITGETQYF
>TRBV28|TRBJ2-5
CASSEAGGEETQYF
>TRBV4-2|TRBJ1-2
CASSQLGEGYGYTF
>TRBV5-1|TRBJ2-7
CASSFGLAGDLSSYEQYF
>TRBV27|TRBJ2-5
CATHERLAGTQYF
>TRBV25-1|TRBJ2-7
CASSQTGFSYEQYF
>TRBV7-2|TRBJ2-3
CASSLAHRGQYF
>TRBV5-4|TRBJ2-7
CASSLSTGGRYEQYF
>TRBV5-4|TRBJ1-6
CASSSTGDNSPLHF
>TRBV2|TRBJ1-4
CASSDQGATNEKLFF
>TRBV1|TRBJ2-7
CTSSQEGQSLGYEQYF
>TRBV19|TRBJ2-3
CASSTSTGIDTQYF
>TRBV4-3|TRBJ2-1
CASSQDWDSHEQFF
>TRBV27|TRBJ2-2
CASSPDRGGWIGELFF
>TRBV5-1|TRBJ1-1
CASSLTGNTEAFF
>TRBV10-3|TRBJ2-3
CAISVGDLTDTQYF
>TRBV12-5|TRBJ2-3
CASGRGADTQYF
>TRBV5-1|TRBJ2-6
CASRHRDRVAGANVLTF
>TRBV7-6|TRBJ1-4
CASSLEPGQGFGKLFF
>TRBV11-2|TRBJ2-7
CASSIDRTFPYEQYF
>TRBV27|TRBJ2-7
CASRASGASSYEQYF
>TRBV6-5|TRBJ2-2
CASRPNSATGELFF
>TRBV28|TRBJ2-7
CASSPPGRAYEQYF
>TRBV20-1|TRBJ2-7
CSASGGYEQYF
>TRBV18|TRBJ2-5
CASSPDRGAEETQYF
>TRBV6-6|TRBJ1-4
CASSYGQRATNEKLFF
>TRBV4-2|TRBJ2-3
CASSQEGQNTQYF
>TRBV5-4|TRBJ2-1
CASSWGGPYNEQFF
>TRBV5-1|TRBJ2-4
CASKTLGMNIQYF
>TRBV29-1|TRBJ2-1
CSVLGQGGSYNEQFF